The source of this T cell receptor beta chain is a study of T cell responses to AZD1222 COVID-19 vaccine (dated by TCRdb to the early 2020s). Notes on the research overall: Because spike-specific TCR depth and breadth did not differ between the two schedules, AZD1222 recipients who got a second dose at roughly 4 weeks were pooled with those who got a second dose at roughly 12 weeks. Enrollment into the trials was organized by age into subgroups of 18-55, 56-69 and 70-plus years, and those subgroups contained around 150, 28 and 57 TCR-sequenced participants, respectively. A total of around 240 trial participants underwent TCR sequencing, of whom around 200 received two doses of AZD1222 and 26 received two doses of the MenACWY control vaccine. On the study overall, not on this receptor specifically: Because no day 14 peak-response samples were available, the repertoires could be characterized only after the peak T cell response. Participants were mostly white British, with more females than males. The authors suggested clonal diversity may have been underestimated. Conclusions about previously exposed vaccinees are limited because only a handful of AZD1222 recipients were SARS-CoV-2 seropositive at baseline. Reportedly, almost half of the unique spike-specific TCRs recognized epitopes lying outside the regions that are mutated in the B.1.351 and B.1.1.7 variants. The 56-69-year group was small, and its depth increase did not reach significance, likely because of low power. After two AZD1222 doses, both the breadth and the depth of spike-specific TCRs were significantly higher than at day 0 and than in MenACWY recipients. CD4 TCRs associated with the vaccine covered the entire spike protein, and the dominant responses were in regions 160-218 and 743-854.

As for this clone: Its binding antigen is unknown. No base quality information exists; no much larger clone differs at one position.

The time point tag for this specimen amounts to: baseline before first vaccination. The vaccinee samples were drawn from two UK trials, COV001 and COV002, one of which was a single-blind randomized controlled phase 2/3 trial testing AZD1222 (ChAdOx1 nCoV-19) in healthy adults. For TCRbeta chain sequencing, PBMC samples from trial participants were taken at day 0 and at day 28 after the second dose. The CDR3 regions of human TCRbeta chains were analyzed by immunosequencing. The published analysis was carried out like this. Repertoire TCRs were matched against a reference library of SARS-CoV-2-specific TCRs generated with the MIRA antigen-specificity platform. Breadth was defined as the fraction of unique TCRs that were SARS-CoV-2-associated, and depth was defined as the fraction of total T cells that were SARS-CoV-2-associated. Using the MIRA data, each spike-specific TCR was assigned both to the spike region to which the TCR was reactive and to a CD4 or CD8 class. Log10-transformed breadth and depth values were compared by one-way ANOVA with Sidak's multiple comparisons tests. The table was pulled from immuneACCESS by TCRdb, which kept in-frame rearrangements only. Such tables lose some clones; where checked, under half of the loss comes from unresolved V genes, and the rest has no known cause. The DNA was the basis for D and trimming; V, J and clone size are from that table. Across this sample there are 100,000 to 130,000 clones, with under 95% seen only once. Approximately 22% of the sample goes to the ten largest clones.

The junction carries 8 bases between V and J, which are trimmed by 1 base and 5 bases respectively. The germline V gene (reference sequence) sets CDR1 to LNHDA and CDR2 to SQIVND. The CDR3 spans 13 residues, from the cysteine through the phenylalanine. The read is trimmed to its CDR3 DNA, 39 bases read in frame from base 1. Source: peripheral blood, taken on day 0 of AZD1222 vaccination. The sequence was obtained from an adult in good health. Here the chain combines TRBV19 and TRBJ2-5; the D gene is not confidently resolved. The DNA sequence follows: TGTGCCAGTAGTATAGTGGCCGGGGAGACCCAGTACTTC. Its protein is CASSIVAGETQYF.